Listed below are T cell receptor beta chains from one sample, sequenced in a study of cytomegalovirus exposure and HLA in healthy donors. Some clones are missing from TCRdb's copy, which holds only in-frame ones; the method was immunoSEQ multiplex PCR. The sample lists approximately 120,000 clones; roughly 74% were seen once. Sample: PBMCs. Every receptor here comes from a woman in her 50s in good health and CMV-seropositive. Each CDR3 is given with its conserved first and last residue. A D gene is named only where the DNA matches it firmly. Clone size is given for some rows only: seen once, a few or many times, or a class if the clone is expanded.

>TRBV9|.|TRBD1|TRBJ1-3
TGTGCCAGCAGCGCCCGACAGGGGAGGGCTGGAAACACCATATATTTT
CASSARQGRAGNTIYF
>TRBV5-1|few|TRBD1|TRBJ1-3
TGCGCCAGCAGCCGCGACAGGGAAACTGGAAACACCATATATTTT
CASSRDRETGNTIYF
>TRBV2|.|TRBD1|TRBJ2-7
TGTGCCAGCAGTGTGGACGCAGGGGGCTCCTACGAGCAGTACTTC
CASSVDAGGSYEQYF
>TRBV10-3|.|.|TRBJ1-3
TGTGCCATCAGGCAGGGCCCTAGCTCTGGAAACACCATATATTTT
CAIRQGPSSGNTIYF
>TRBV4-1|few|TRBD1|TRBJ1-5
TGCGCCAGCGGGCTACAGGGGGGGCGGCCCCAGCATTTT
CASGLQGGRPQHF
>TRBV12-5|.|TRBD1|TRBJ1-5
TGTGCTAGTGGAACCGGACAGGCTTACAATCAGCCCCAGCATTTT
CASGTGQAYNQPQHF
>TRBV12-5|.|TRBD1|TRBJ2-5
TGTGCTAGTGCCCGCCCGGACAGGTACCAAGAGACCCAGTACTTC
CASARPDRYQETQYF
>TRBV7-8|few|.|TRBJ2-2
TGTGCCAGCACACAGGAGACTAACACCGGGGAGCTGTTTTTT
CASTQETNTGELFF
>TRBV19|.|TRBD1|TRBJ1-6
TGTGCCAGTAGTGGTGGCCCTCGACAGGGCATCAGACCCCTCCACTTT
CASSGGPRQGIRPLHF
>TRBV7-9|.|TRBD1|TRBJ1-2
TGTTCCAGCAGCGCCTATTACAGGGGCCTCTACACCTTC
CSSSAYYRGLYTF
>TRBV10-2|.|TRBD2|TRBJ2-3
TGCGCCAGCAGTGAGTCGACTAGCGGGGGCACAGATACGCAGTATTTT
CASSESTSGGTDTQYF
>TRBV30|.|.|TRBJ2-7
TGTGCCTGGAGTCCAGGACAGTATCCTTTTGGGCAGTACTTC
CAWSPGQYPFGQYF
>TRBV6-5|.|.|TRBJ2-7
TGTGCCAGCAGTTACTCGCTCCAGGGGTACGAGCAGTACTTC
CASSYSLQGYEQYF
>TRBV11-2|.|.|TRBJ1-4
TGTGCCAGCAGCTTTAGTGAGAACGAAAAACTGTTTTTT
CASSFSENEKLFF
>TRBV6-5|once|.|TRBJ1-3
TGTGCCAGCGCCGAGGGTGGAAACACCATATATTTT
CASAEGGNTIYF
>TRBV10-3|few|.|TRBJ2-2
TGTGCCATCAGTGGTAGAGGGATTAACACCGGGGAGCTGTTTTTT
CAISGRGINTGELFF
>TRBV5-1|once|TRBD1|TRBJ1-6
TGCGCCAGCAGCTCCTTCGGACAGGGGGCTAGTTCACCCCTCCACTTT
CASSSFGQGASSPLHF
>TRBV7-9|.|TRBD2|TRBJ2-5
TGTGCCAGCAGCTTAAGAAGTCACCTAGCGGGGGGGCGAGAGACCCAGTACTTC
CASSLRSHLAGGRETQYF
>TRBV7-2|many|.|TRBJ1-1
TGTGCCAGCAGCCCTAGTTGGAACACTGAAGCTTTCTTT
CASSPSWNTEAFF
>TRBV7-9|.|TRBD1|TRBJ2-1
TGTGCCAGCAGCTCTTTCGGACAGGGGGCCTCCTACAATGAGCAGTTCTTC
CASSSFGQGASYNEQFF
>TRBV19|few|TRBD2|TRBJ2-7
TGTGCCAGTAGTATCTTTGCTAGCGGATACGAGCAGTACTTC
CASSIFASGYEQYF
>TRBV7-9|.|TRBD2|TRBJ2-3
TGTGCCAGCAGCTTAGACTCTTCTAGCGGGGGGCAGGATACGCAGTATTTT
CASSLDSSSGGQDTQYF
>TRBV7-9|.|.|TRBJ2-5
TGTGCCAGCAGCTTAGACAGGCAAGAGACCCAGTACTTC
CASSLDRQETQYF
>TRBV11-2|few|TRBD1|TRBJ2-7
TGTGCCAGCAGCGCGAACCGGGACAGCTCCTACGAGCAGTACTTC
CASSANRDSSYEQYF